These T cell receptor beta chains were read from a single sample in a study of beta chain features in type 1 diabetes. TCRdb keeps only in-frame clones here, not all; method: immunoSEQ multiplex PCR. This table has about 180,000 clones, more than 10% appearing once. The sample was central memory CD4+ T cells from blood. These receptors originate from a woman under 30 in good health. CDR3s include the opening cysteine and the closing phenylalanine or tryptophan. D genes are given only for firm matches. Expanded clones get a size class; other rows say once, few or many, or leave the size out.

d_gene: TRBD2; v_gene: TRBV5-1; abundance: .; j_gene: TRBJ2-1; CDR3aa: CASRLADYNEQFF; CDR3nt: TGCGCCAGCAGACTAGCGGACTACAATGAGCAGTTCTTC
d_gene: .; v_gene: TRBV11-3; abundance: .; j_gene: TRBJ2-6; CDR3aa: CASSLDLSGANVLTF; CDR3nt: TGTGCCAGCAGCTTGGACTTATCTGGGGCCAACGTCCTGACTTTC
d_gene: .; v_gene: TRBV27; abundance: few; j_gene: TRBJ1-1; CDR3aa: CASKDILIPNTEAFF; CDR3nt: TGTGCCAGCAAAGACATCCTGATTCCTAACACTGAAGCTTTCTTT
d_gene: TRBD1; v_gene: TRBV7-9; abundance: .; j_gene: TRBJ1-5; CDR3aa: CASTETGGGQPQHF; CDR3nt: TGTGCCAGCACCGAGACAGGGGGAGGCCAGCCCCAGCATTTT
d_gene: TRBD2; v_gene: TRBV5-4; abundance: few; j_gene: TRBJ2-6; CDR3aa: CASRFGTRTGANVLTF; CDR3nt: TGTGCCAGCAGATTTGGGACTAGAACTGGGGCCAACGTCCTGACTTTC
d_gene: TRBD2; v_gene: TRBV9; abundance: few; j_gene: TRBJ2-1; CDR3aa: CASSYTTSGRADEQFF; CDR3nt: TGTGCCAGCAGCTATACCACTAGCGGGAGGGCCGATGAGCAGTTCTTC
d_gene: TRBD2; v_gene: TRBV30; abundance: few; j_gene: TRBJ2-2; CDR3aa: CAWSSFSGIDTGELFF; CDR3nt: TGTGCCTGGAGTTCCTTTAGCGGGATTGACACCGGGGAGCTGTTTTTT
d_gene: .; v_gene: TRBV2; abundance: .; j_gene: TRBJ2-5; CDR3aa: CASSESLQETQYF; CDR3nt: TGTGCCAGCAGTGAATCATTGCAAGAGACCCAGTACTTC
d_gene: .; v_gene: TRBV28; abundance: .; j_gene: TRBJ2-1; CDR3aa: CASSLGGSLNEQFF; CDR3nt: TGTGCCAGCAGTTTAGGAGGTTCCCTCAATGAGCAGTTCTTC
d_gene: TRBD2; v_gene: TRBV7-2; abundance: .; j_gene: TRBJ2-5; CDR3aa: CASSRTSGRGETQYF; CDR3nt: TGTGCCAGCAGCCGGACTAGCGGGAGAGGGGAGACCCAGTACTTC
d_gene: .; v_gene: TRBV5-1; abundance: few; j_gene: TRBJ1-2; CDR3aa: CASSLYPSNYGYTF; CDR3nt: TGCGCCAGCAGCTTGTATCCGAGTAACTATGGCTACACCTTC
d_gene: TRBD1; v_gene: TRBV14; abundance: .; j_gene: TRBJ2-2; CDR3aa: CASSQVTGISGGELFF; CDR3nt: TGTGCCAGCAGCCAAGTGACAGGGATCTCGGGCGGGGAGCTGTTTTTT
d_gene: .; v_gene: TRBV28; abundance: few; j_gene: TRBJ2-5; CDR3aa: CASSPTGEGETQYF; CDR3nt: TGTGCCAGCAGTCCGACAGGGGAGGGGGAGACCCAGTACTTC
d_gene: TRBD1; v_gene: TRBV6-6; abundance: .; j_gene: TRBJ1-5; CDR3aa: CASSKTGDRSNQPQHF; CDR3nt: TGTGCCAGCAGTAAAACGGGGGACAGGAGCAATCAGCCCCAGCATTTT
d_gene: TRBD1; v_gene: TRBV9; abundance: few; j_gene: TRBJ1-2; CDR3aa: CASTPRDRDNHGYTF; CDR3nt: TGTGCCAGCACCCCCCGGGACAGGGATAACCATGGCTACACCTTC
d_gene: .; v_gene: TRBV19; abundance: few; j_gene: TRBJ1-4; CDR3aa: CASSIALGGAGILFF; CDR3nt: TGTGCCAGTAGTATAGCTCTCGGGGGAGCTGGCATACTGTTTTTT
d_gene: .; v_gene: TRBV2; abundance: few; j_gene: TRBJ1-5; CDR3aa: CASRSDSSNQPQHF; CDR3nt: TGTGCCAGCAGAAGCGACAGTAGCAATCAGCCCCAGCATTTT
d_gene: TRBD1; v_gene: TRBV30; abundance: few; j_gene: TRBJ2-5; CDR3aa: CAWSVGRDRGVRETQYF; CDR3nt: TGTGCCTGGAGTGTAGGCCGTGACAGGGGAGTACGAGAGACCCAGTACTTC
d_gene: TRBD1; v_gene: TRBV30; abundance: .; j_gene: TRBJ2-1; CDR3aa: CAWRQGVGVGEQFF; CDR3nt: TGTGCCTGGAGACAGGGGGTAGGGGTGGGTGAGCAGTTCTTC
d_gene: TRBD1; v_gene: TRBV7-3; abundance: few; j_gene: TRBJ2-1; CDR3aa: CASSQDRFYNEQFF; CDR3nt: TGTGCCAGCAGCCAGGACAGGTTTTACAATGAGCAGTTCTTC